Reported below is one T cell receptor (beta chain). Its target is not known. The data belong to a study of T cell responses to AZD1222 COVID-19 vaccine. Broader study findings: Epitopes outside B.1.351 and B.1.1.7 mutated regions reportedly drew nearly half of spike TCRs.

This table comes from immunoSEQ multiplex PCR, and its TCRdb copy is limited to in-frame clones, with some not included. The repertoire consists of about 190,000 clones, with around 90% occurring once and the leading ten covering 3.6%. Germline lookup yields CDR1 SEHNR and CDR2 FQNEAQ (reference sequence). This CDR3 has 16 amino acids. Trimming removed 1 base at V and 8 bases at J, with 18 bases between. The receptor comes from an adult who received the MenACWY meningococcal vaccine as a control. The chain uses TRBV7-9 and TRBJ1-3; a possible D gene is TRBD1 (6 bases). The sample consisted of peripheral blood, taken 28 days after the second dose of the MenACWY control vaccine. Written as DNA, the CDR3 is TGTGCCAGCAGCTTAGGCGCCAGGGGAATTGTTGACACCATATATTTT. This codes for CASSLGARGIVDTIYF. Drawing the rest from reference TRBV7-9 and TRBJ1-3, the complete variable domain is DTGVSQNPRHKITKRGQNVTFRCDPISEHNRLYWYRQTLGQGPEFLTYFQNEAQLEKSRLLSDRFSAERPKGSFSTLEIQRTEQGDSAMYLCASSLGARGIVDTIYFGEGSWLTVV.